One and the same sample provided the 27 T cell receptor beta chains below, sequenced in a study of Ad26.COV2.S vaccination and SARS-CoV-2 variants. The method was immunoSEQ multiplex PCR; TCRdb's version includes in-frame clones alone and lacks a portion of them. The sample consists of 350,000 to 550,000 clones, roughly 87% of them appearing once. Sample treatment: roughly 18 received Ad26.COV2.S at low or high dose, single or two shots; roughly five received placebo; per-sample allocation not given. Following the first vaccine or placebo injection, samples were taken on day 63. Sequencing was performed on peripheral blood, taken in a trial of Ad26.COV2.S vaccine versus placebo. All receptors derive from a person between 18 and 65 years old who received the Ad26.COV2.S COVID-19 vaccine or a placebo.

Written as DNA, the CDR3 is TGTGCCAGCAGTTTCCTCCTACCGGGAGTGGAGACTGAAGCTTTCTTT. Protein sequence: CASSFLLPGVETEAFF. The V and J genes are TRBV6-2 or TRBV6-3 and TRBJ1-1; D not resolved. CDR1 and CDR2 from the germline V gene are MNHEY and SVGEGT. V gave up 4 bases and J gave up 5 bases, with 20 bases separating them. CDR3 length equals 16 residues.

This clone was seen a handful of times. The gene calls are TRBV11-2 and TRBJ1-6; D is unresolved. The germline CDR1 and CDR2 sequences are SGHAT and FQNNGV. V was trimmed by 8 bases and J by 5 bases, leaving 13 bases between them. The CDR3 extends over 14 amino acids. CDR3 residues: CASRRFGDNSPLHF. In DNA form, the CDR3 reads TGTGCCAGCCGTCGTTTCGGGGATAATTCACCCCTCCACTTT.

This clone was observed a few times. A junction end diverges from the germline sequence, so it may reflect a read error. The V call is TRBV7-8, the J call TRBJ2-1; D gene ambiguous. CDR3 length equals 11 residues. The germline CDR1 and CDR2 sequences are SGHVS and FQNEAQ. This chain's CDR3 is CASSSNNEQFF. The DNA for the CDR3 is TGTGCCAGCAGCTCCAACAATGAGCAGTTCTTC.

This clone is a singleton in its sample. V and J are TRBV11-3 and TRBJ2-3; 10 nucleotides line up with TRBD2. The V and J ends lost 5 bases and 6 bases, in that order; junction bases with no gene match: 8. Germline-derived CDR1 and CDR2 are SGHNT and YENEEA. This CDR3 contains 15 residues. The CDR3 spells CASSRETSGWDTQYF. The CDR3 nucleotides are TGTGCCAGCAGCCGAGAGACTAGCGGGTGGGATACGCAGTATTTT.

The V and J genes are TRBV5-4 and TRBJ1-2, with 7 bases identical to TRBD1. The V and J ends lost 2 bases and 5 bases, in that order; junction bases with no gene match: 3. Germline V gene lookup returns CDR1 SGHNT and CDR2 YYREEE (reference sequence). The CDR3 is made up of 13 amino acids. For the CDR3, the DNA is TGTGCCAGCAGCTTCGACAGGGAATATGGCTACACCTTC. As protein: CASSFDREYGYTF.

The chain joins TRBV19 to TRBJ2-3; 8 bases are a match to TRBD2. Trimming cost V 0 bases and J 8 bases; bases outside gene matches: 16. In germline, CDR1 is LNHDA, CDR2 SQIVND (reference sequence). The CDR3 loop spans 18 amino acids. In nucleotides, the CDR3 is TGTGCCAGTAGTATAGATCTCGACGGGGGGGGCCATCGAGGTACGCAGTATTTT. This sequence encodes CASSIDLDGGGHRGTQYF. The full variable domain, rest sourced from reference TRBV19 and TRBJ2-3, is DGGITQSPKYLFRKEGQNVTLSCEQNLNHDAMYWYRQDPGQGLRLIYYSQIVNDFQKGDIAEGYSVSREKKESFPLTVTSAQKNPTAFYLCASSIDLDGGGHRGTQYFGPGTRLTVL.

This sequence joins TRBV6-5 and TRBJ1-5; no reliable D call. CDR3 size: 14 residues. Trimming removed 7 bases from V and 3 bases from J, with 13 bases in between. Germline assignment: CDR1 MNHEY and CDR2 SVGAGI. The CDR3 DNA reads TGTGCCAGCACCAGACAAGGAAACAATCAGCCCCAGCATTTT. Translating it yields CASTRQGNNQPQHF.

The genes are TRBV25-1 and TRBJ1-1, with D possibly TRBD1 on 6 matching bases. The CDR3 has 15 amino acids. Germline V lookup: CDR1 MGHDK, CDR2 SYGVNS. V was trimmed by 4 bases and J by 3 bases, leaving 15 bases between them. The CDR3 bases are TGTGCCAGCAGTGGGAACAGGGCGAGGGACACTGAAGCTTTCTTT. Protein sequence: CASSGNRARDTEAFF.

This clone has just one count. The chain couples TRBV6-5 to TRBJ1-5; tentatively, D is TRBD1 (5 bases). The CDR3 runs to 13 residues. CDR1 and CDR2 (germline): MNHEY, SVGAGI. The V and J ends lost 4 bases and 4 bases respectively, with 8 bases between them. The CDR3 loop is CASSWDGNQPQHF. The CDR3 DNA reads as TGTGCCAGCAGTTGGGACGGAAATCAGCCCCAGCATTTT.

The chain combines TRBV9 with TRBJ2-2, with a tentative D call TRBD1 (5 bases). CDR1 is SGDLS and CDR2 is YYNGEE in the germline V gene. V lost 1 base and J 4 bases, leaving 14 bases between the germline ends. This CDR3 spans 16 amino acids. This CDR3 is CASSVLGTGRTGELFF. In DNA, the CDR3 is TGTGCCAGCAGCGTATTGGGAACAGGTCGCACCGGGGAGCTGTTTTTT.

This clone was seen only a few times. The chain has TRBV19 and TRBJ2-3; maybe TRBD2 (6 bases). The CDR3 is made up of 14 amino acids. The V gene lost 0 bases and the J gene lost 6 bases, with 10 bases spanning the gap. CDR1 and CDR2 from the germline V gene are LNHDA and SQIVND (reference sequence). The CDR3 coding sequence is TGTGCCAGTAGTATAGAAGGAGGGTTCGATACGCAGTATTTT. Translation: CASSIEGGFDTQYF.

The chain links TRBV7-2 to TRBJ1-2, with a weak D call TRBD1 (5 bases). Trimming shortened V by 5 bases and J by 8 bases, and 12 bases separated the two germline ends. The length of the CDR3 is 12 residues. In germline, CDR1 is SGHTA, CDR2 FQGNSA. The CDR3 DNA is TGTGCCAGCAGCCCGGGACCTCCGGGCTACACCTTC. Translated: CASSPGPPGYTF. Full variable domain (remainder filled in from reference TRBV7-2 and TRBJ1-2): GAGVSQSPSNKVTEKGKDVELRCDPISGHTALYWYRQSLGQGLEFLIYFQGNSAPDKSGLPSDRFSAERTGGSVSTLTIQRTQQEDSAVYLCASSPGPPGYTFGSGTRLTVV.

The V call is TRBV3-1 (or the pseudogene TRBV3-2), the J call TRBJ1-5; a possible D gene is TRBD1 (5 bases). Germline CDR1 reads LGHDT; CDR2 reads YNNKEL (reference sequence). V lost 5 bases, J lost 3 bases, and 11 bases lay in between. This CDR3 comprises 14 residues. The CDR3: CASSSRDLNQPQHF. The CDR3 DNA sequence: TGTGCCAGCAGCTCCAGGGACCTCAATCAGCCCCAGCATTTT.

The chain carries TRBV13 and TRBJ1-2; a weak D match, TRBD1 (6 bases). The CDR3 is 14 residues long. Germline CDR1 reads PRHDT; CDR2 reads FYEKMQ (reference sequence). V was trimmed by 5 bases and J by 5 bases, leaving 15 bases between them. The chain's CDR3 is CASSHLDSGYGYTF. The CDR3 region has the DNA TGTGCCAGCAGCCACCTGGACAGCGGGTATGGCTACACCTTC.

V and J are TRBV7-2 and TRBJ1-1; a possible D gene is TRBD1 (5 bases). Trimming left V 5 bases short and J 10 bases short, with 20 bases between. CDR3 length: 14 amino acids. Germline values: CDR1 SGHTA, CDR2 FQGNSA. Here the CDR3 reads CASSLSRVLQGAFF. Written as DNA, the CDR3 is TGTGCCAGCAGCCTAAGCAGGGTGTTGCAGGGAGCTTTCTTT. The variable domain in full, completed from reference TRBV7-2 and TRBJ1-1, reads GAGVSQSPSNKVTEKGKDVELRCDPISGHTALYWYRQSLGQGLEFLIYFQGNSAPDKSGLPSDRFSAERTGGSVSTLTIQRTQQEDSAVYLCASSLSRVLQGAFFGQGTRLTVV.

This clone has a single count. The chain recombines TRBV18 with TRBJ2-1, with 7 bases lining up with TRBD1. J was trimmed by 10 bases and V by 5 bases; bases with no gene match: 17. Germline values: CDR1 KGHSH, CDR2 LQKENI. CDR3 size: 16 residues. The CDR3 DNA sequence: TGTGCCAGCTCAAATCCCTCCGGGACAGCCGTCGAAGAGCAGTTCTTC. It specifies CASSNPSGTAVEEQFF.

This clone appeared a single time. CDR3 DNA sequence: TGTGCCAGCAGCTTAAAGGGCAGGGAGGGGGAAAAACTGTTTTTT. It codes for CASSLKGREGEKLFF. The genes are TRBV7-6 and TRBJ1-4; D perhaps matches TRBD1 (5 bases). The V gene lost 2 bases and the J gene lost 8 bases, with 15 bases spanning the gap. The CDR3 sequence is 15 residues long. Germline V gene data show CDR1 as SGHVS and CDR2 as FNYEAQ.

To note about this clone: Because the CDR3's place on the DNA is in doubt, the DNA is left out and the CDR3 is given as listed by TCRdb. This chain links TRBV29-1 with TRBJ2-3; TRBD1, the D gene given by the table, was not confirmed from the DNA. The length of the CDR3 is 12 amino acids, counting both ends. Germline V lookup: CDR1 SQVTM, CDR2 ANQGSEA. CDR3: CSVVYWGQGAYF.

The chain recombines TRBV6-5 with TRBJ2-3; D is ambiguous. CDR1 and CDR2 (germline): MNHEY, SVGAGI. This CDR3 is 15 amino acids long. Trimming shortened V by 6 bases and J by 0 bases, and 13 bases separated the two germline ends. The CDR3 protein is CASSRNTGSTDTQYF. In nucleotides, the CDR3 is TGTGCCAGCAGCCGTAATACGGGCAGCACAGATACGCAGTATTTT.

The chain recombines TRBV11-3 with TRBJ2-5, with D possibly being TRBD1 (6 bases). CDR1 is SGHNT and CDR2 is YENEEA in the germline V gene. The CDR3 covers 12 residues. V was shortened by 5 bases and J by 5 bases, with 9 bases between the two germline ends. The CDR3 spells CASSRQGETQYF. CDR3 DNA sequence: TGTGCCAGCAGCCGCCAGGGGGAGACCCAGTACTTC.

The genes are TRBV30 and TRBJ1-2, with a tentative D call TRBD1 (5 bases). From germline, CDR1 is GTSNPN and CDR2 SVGIG (reference sequence). The CDR3 length is 12 residues. CDR3 sequence (DNA): TGTGCTTATCTCAGGACACCTTATGGCTACACCTTC. Translation: CAYLRTPYGYTF.

As regards this clone: This sample also contains other DNA sequences that code for the same CDR3. This chain uses TRBV7-9 with TRBJ1-2; D perhaps matches TRBD1 (5 bases). Germline CDR1 and CDR2: SEHNR and FQNEAQ (reference sequence). The CDR3 has 13 amino acids. The germline V and J ends were trimmed by 6 bases and 2 bases, with 10 bases remaining between them. CDR3 sequence (DNA): TGTGCCAGCAGTCCTCAGGGAAACTATGGCTACACCTTC. It translates to CASSPQGNYGYTF.

With regard to this clone: Other nucleotide sequences in the sample specify the same CDR3. This chain joins TRBV15 and TRBJ2-7, with D hard to call. Germline-derived CDR1 and CDR2 are LNHNV and YYDKDF (reference sequence). The CDR3 spans 12 residues. The V end lost 3 bases, the J end lost 3 bases, and 6 bases lay between the germline ends. The CDR3 bases are TGTGCCACCAGCAGGGGAATCTACGAGCAGTACTTC. Translation: CATSRGIYEQYF.

The chain employs TRBV18 and TRBJ1-1; 7 bases fit TRBD1. J lost 10 bases, V lost 2 bases, and 10 bases had no gene match. The germline V gene encodes CDR1 KGHSH and CDR2 LQKENI. This CDR3 spans 14 amino acids. The chain's CDR3 is CASSPGDFKGAAFF. The CDR3 DNA follows: TGTGCCAGCTCACCAGGGGACTTCAAGGGGGCAGCTTTCTTT.

The chain has TRBV6-2 or TRBV6-3 and TRBJ2-4; 13 bases map to TRBD2. V was clipped by 2 bases and J by 1 base; unmatched bases: 11. CDR1 is MNHEY and CDR2 is SVGEGT in the germline V gene. The CDR3 has 20 amino acids. In nucleotides, the CDR3 is TGTGCCAGCAGTTACGCGAAACTAGCGGGAGGGATAATCGCCAAAAACATTCAGTACTTC. Translation: CASSYAKLAGGIIAKNIQYF.

The chain joins TRBV4-2 to TRBJ2-3, with no clear D. The CDR3 length is 15 residues. V lost 0 bases to trimming and J lost 2 bases, with 9 bases between them. Looked up from germline, CDR1 is LGHNA and CDR2 is YNFKEQ. The CDR3 DNA is TGTGCCAGCAGCCAAGATCGCTACCCCACAGATACGCAGTATTTT. Its protein is CASSQDRYPTDTQYF.

This rearrangement joins TRBV28 to TRBJ2-3, with 10 bases lining up with TRBD2. V shed 5 bases, J shed 3 bases, and the junction held 14 bases outside the gene matches. The CDR3 length is 18 residues. Germline CDR1 and CDR2: MDHEN and SYDVKM. The CDR3 spells CASSTPYSLAGVTDTQYF. Written as DNA, the CDR3 is TGTGCCAGCAGTACACCTTACTCTCTAGCGGGAGTGACAGATACGCAGTATTTT.